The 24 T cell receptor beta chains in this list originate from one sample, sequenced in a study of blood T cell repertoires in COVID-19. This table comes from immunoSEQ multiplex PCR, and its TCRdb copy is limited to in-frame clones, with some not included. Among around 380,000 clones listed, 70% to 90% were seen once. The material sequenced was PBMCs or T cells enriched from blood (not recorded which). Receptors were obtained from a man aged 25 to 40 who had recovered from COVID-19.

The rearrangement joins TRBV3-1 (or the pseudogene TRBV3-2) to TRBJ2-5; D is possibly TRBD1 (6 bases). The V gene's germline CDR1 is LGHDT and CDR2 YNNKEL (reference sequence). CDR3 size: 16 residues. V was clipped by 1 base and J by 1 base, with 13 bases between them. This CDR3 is CASSQGGLGGQETQYF. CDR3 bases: TGTGCCAGCAGCCAAGGGGGGCTTGGCGGCCAAGAGACCCAGTACTTC.

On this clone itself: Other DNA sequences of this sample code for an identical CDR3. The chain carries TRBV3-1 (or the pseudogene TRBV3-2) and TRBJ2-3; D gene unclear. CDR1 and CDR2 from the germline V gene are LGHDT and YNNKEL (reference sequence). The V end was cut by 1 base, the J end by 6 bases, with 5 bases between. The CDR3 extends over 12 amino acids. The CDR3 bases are TGTGCCAGCAGCCAAGTCGTGGATACGCAGTATTTT. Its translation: CASSQVVDTQYF.

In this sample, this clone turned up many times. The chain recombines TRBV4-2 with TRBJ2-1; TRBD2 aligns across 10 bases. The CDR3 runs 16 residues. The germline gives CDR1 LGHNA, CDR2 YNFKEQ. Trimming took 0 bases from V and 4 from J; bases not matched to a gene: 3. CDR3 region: CASSQDERGGYNEQFF. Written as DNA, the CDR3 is TGTGCCAGCAGCCAAGACGAGCGGGGGGGATACAATGAGCAGTTCTTC.

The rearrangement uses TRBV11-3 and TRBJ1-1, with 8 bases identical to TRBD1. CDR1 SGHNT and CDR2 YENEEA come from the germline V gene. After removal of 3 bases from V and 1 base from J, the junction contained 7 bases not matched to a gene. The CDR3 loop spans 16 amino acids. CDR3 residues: CASSFGQGAGNTEAFF. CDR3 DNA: TGTGCCAGCAGCTTTGGGCAGGGGGCGGGGAACACTGAAGCTTTCTTT.

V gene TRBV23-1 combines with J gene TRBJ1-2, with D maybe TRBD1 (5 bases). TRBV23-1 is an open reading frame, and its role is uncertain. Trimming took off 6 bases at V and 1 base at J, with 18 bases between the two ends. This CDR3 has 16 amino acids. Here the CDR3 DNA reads TGCGCCAGCAGAGGGGCCCGGCAGGGCAATAACTATGGCTACACCTTC. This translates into CASRGARQGNNYGYTF.

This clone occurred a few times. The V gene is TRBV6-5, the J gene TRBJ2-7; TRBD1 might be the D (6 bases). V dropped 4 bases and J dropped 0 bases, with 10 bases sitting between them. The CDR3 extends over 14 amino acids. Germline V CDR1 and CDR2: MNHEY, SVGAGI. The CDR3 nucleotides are TGTGCCAGCAGTTTGTACAGGGACTCCTACGAGCAGTACTTC. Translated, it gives CASSLYRDSYEQYF.

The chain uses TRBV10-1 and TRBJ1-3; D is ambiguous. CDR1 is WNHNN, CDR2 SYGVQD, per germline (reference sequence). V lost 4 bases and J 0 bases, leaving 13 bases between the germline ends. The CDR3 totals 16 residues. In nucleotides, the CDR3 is TGCGCCAGCAGTGGAGGAGGCAGTAGCTCTGGAAACACCATATATTTT. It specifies CASSGGGSSSGNTIYF.

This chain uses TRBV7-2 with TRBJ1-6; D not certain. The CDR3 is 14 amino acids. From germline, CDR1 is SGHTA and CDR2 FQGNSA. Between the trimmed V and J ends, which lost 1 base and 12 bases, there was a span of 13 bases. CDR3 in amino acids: CASSLDTSRVPLHF. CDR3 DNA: TGTGCCAGCAGCTTAGATACGTCTCGGGTACCCCTCCACTTT.

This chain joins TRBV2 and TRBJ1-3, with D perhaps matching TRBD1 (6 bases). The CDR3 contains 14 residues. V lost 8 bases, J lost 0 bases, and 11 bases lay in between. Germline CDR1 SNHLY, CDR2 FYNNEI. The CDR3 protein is CASVRTASGNTIYF. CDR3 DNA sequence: TGTGCCAGCGTTCGGACAGCCTCTGGAAACACCATATATTTT.

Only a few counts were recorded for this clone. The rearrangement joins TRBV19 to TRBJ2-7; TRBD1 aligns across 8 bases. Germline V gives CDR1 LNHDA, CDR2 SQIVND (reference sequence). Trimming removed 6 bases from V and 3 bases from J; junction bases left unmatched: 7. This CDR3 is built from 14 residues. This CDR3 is CASSVQGDHYEQYF. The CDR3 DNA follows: TGTGCCAGTAGCGTACAGGGGGACCACTACGAGCAGTACTTC.

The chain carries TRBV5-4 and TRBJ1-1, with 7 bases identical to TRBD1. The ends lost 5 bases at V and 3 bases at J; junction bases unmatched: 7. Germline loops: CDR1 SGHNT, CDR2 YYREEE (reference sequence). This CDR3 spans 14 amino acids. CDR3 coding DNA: TGTGCCAGCAGACGGGACAGTAAAGACACTGAAGCTTTCTTT. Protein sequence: CASRRDSKDTEAFF.

CDR3 region: CASSTPHRGIRNEQFF. The CDR3 nucleotides are TGTGCCAGTAGTACCCCGCACCGGGGAATACGGAATGAGCAGTTCTTC. The chain couples TRBV19 to TRBJ2-1, with a weak D call TRBD2 (5 bases). There are 16 residues in the CDR3. CDR1 and CDR2 (germline): LNHDA, SQIVND (reference sequence). V lost 4 bases, J lost 7 bases, and 20 bases lay in between.

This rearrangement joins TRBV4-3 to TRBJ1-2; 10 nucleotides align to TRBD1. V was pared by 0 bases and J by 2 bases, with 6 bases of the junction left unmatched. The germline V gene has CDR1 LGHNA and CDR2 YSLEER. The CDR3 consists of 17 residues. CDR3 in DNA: TGCGCCAGCAGCCAAGATCTTTGGGACAGGGGCAACTATGGCTACACCTTC. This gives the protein CASSQDLWDRGNYGYTF.

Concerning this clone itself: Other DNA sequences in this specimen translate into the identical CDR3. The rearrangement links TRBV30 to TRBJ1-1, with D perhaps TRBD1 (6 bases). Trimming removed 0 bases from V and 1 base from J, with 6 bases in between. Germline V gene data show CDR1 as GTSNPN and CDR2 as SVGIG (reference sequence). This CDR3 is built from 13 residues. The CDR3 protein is CAWSVGGNTEAFF. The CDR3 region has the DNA TGTGCCTGGAGTGTAGGGGGGAACACTGAAGCTTTCTTT.

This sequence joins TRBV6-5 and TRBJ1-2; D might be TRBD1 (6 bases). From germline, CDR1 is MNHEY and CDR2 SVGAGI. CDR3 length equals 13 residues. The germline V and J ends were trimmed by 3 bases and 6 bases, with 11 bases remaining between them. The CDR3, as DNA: TGTGCCAGCAGTTATGGACAGAATAATGGCTACACCTTC. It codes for CASSYGQNNGYTF.

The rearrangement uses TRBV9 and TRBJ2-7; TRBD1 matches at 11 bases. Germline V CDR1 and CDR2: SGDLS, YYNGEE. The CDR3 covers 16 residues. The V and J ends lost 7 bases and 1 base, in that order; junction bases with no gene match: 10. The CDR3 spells CASRGGGDRGSYEQYF. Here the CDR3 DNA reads TGTGCCAGCCGCGGGGGCGGGGACAGGGGGTCCTACGAGCAGTACTTC.

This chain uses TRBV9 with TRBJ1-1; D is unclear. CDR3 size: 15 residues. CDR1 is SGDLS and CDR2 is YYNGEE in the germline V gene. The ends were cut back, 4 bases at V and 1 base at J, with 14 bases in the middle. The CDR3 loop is CASSPDPLPNTEAFF. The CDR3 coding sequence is TGTGCCAGCAGCCCTGACCCACTACCGAACACTGAAGCTTTCTTT.

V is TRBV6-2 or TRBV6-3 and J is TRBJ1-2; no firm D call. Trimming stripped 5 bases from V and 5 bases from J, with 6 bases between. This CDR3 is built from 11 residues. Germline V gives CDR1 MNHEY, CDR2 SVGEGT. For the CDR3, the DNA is TGTGCCAGCAGTCTGCTATATGGCTACACCTTC. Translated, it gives CASSLLYGYTF.

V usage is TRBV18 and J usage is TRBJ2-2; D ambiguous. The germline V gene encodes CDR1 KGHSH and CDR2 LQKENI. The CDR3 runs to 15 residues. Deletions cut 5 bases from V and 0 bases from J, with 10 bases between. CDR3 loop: CASSGQSANTGELFF. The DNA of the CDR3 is TGTGCCAGCTCAGGCCAGTCTGCGAACACCGGGGAGCTGTTTTTT.

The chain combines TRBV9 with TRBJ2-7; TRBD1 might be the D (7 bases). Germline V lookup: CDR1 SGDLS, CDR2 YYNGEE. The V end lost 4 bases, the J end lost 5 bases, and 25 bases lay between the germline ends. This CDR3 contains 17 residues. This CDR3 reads CASSPRSGGGGRNEQYF. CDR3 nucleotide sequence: TGTGCCAGCAGCCCCAGATCTGGAGGGGGCGGAAGGAACGAGCAGTACTTC.

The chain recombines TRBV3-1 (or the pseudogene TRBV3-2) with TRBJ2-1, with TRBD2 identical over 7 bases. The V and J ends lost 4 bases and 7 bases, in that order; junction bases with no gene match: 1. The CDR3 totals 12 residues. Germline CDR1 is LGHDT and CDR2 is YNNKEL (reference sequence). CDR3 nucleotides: TGTGCCAGCAGCCGACTAGCAAATGAGCAGTTCTTC. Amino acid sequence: CASSRLANEQFF.

CDR3 coding DNA: TGTGCCAGCAGCTTAGACAGGGTTCCACACACTGAAGCTTTCTTT. Protein product: CASSLDRVPHTEAFF. V usage is TRBV7-9 and J usage is TRBJ1-1, with D tentatively TRBD1 (6 bases). The CDR3 is made up of 15 amino acids. Germline V lookup: CDR1 SEHNR, CDR2 FQNEAQ (reference sequence). The ends were cut back, 1 base at V and 3 bases at J, with 12 bases in the middle.

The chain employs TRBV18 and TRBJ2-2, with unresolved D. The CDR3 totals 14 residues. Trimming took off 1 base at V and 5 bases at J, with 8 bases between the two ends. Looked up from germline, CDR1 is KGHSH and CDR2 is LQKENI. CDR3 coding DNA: TGTGCCAGCTCACCACTGTCGAGTACCGGGGAGCTGTTTTTT. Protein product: CASSPLSSTGELFF.

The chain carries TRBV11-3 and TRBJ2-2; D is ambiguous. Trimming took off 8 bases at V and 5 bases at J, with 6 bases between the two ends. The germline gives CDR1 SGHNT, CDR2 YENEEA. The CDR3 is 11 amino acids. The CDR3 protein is CASSGTGELFF. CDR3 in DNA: TGTGCCAGCTCCGGTACCGGGGAGCTGTTTTTT.